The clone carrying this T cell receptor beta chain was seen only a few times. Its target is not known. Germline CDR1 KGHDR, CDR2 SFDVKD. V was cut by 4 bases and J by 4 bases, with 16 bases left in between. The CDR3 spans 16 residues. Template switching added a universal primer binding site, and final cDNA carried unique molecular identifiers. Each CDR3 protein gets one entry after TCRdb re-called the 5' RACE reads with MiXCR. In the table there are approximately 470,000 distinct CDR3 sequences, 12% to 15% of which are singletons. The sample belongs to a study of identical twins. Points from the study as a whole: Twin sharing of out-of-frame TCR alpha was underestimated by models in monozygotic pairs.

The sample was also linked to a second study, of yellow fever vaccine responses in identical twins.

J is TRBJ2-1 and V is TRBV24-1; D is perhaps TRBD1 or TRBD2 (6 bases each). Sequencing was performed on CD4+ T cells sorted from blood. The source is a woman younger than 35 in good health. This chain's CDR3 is CATSDHSGDIYNEQFF. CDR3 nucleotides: TGTGCCACCAGTGACCACTCGGGGGACATATACAATGAGCAGTTCTTC.